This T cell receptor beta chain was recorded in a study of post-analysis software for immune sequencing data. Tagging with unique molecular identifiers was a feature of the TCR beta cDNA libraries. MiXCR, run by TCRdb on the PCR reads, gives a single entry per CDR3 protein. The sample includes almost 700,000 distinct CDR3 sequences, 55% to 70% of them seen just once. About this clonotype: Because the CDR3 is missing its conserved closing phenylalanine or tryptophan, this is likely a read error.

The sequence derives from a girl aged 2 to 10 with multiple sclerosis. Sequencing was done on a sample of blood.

The CDR3 DNA reads TGCAGCGTTGAAGATGGGAGGGGACTCTATGGCTACACCGTC. Residues: CSVEDGRGLYGYTV. The genes are TRBV29-1 and TRBJ1-2; D may be TRBD1 (5 bases). V lost 0 bases and J lost 4, with 12 bases in between. Germline CDR1 SQVTM, CDR2 ANQGSEA. The CDR3 sequence is 14 residues long.